This T cell receptor (beta chain) was sequenced for a study of blood T cell repertoires in COVID-19. Sequenced by immunoSEQ multiplex PCR; TCRdb stores in-frame clones only, minus some. The profile shows approximately 170,000 clones, around 81% of them singletons. CDR1 is MDHEN and CDR2 is SYDVKM in the germline V gene. The CDR3 length is 17 residues. Trimming removed 4 bases from V and 2 bases from J; junction bases left unmatched: 10. The rearrangement joins TRBV28 to TRBJ2-3, with TRBD2 matching over 9 bases. Input material: peripheral blood. The clonotype originates from a man aged 60 to 69 with active or convalescent COVID-19. DNA of the CDR3: TGTGCCAGCAGTTCGCCGTCCAGCGGGAGGTCCACAGATACGCAGTATTTT. Protein sequence: CASSSPSSGRSTDTQYF.